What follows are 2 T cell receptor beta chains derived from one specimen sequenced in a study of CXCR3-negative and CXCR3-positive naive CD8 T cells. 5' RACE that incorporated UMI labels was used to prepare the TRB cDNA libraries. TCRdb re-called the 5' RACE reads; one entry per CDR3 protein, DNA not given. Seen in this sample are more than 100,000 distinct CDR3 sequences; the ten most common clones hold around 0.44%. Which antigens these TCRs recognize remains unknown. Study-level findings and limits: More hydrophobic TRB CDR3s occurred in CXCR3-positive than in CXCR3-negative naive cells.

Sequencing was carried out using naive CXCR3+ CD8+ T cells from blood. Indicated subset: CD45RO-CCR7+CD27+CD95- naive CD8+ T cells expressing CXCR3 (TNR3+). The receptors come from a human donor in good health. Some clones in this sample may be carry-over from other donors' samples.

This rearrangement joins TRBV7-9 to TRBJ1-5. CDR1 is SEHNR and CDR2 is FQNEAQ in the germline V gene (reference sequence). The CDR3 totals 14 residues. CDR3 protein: CASSSPGGGQPQHF.

The CDR3 protein is CASSLARDNEQFF. J is TRBJ2-1 and V is TRBV12-3 or TRBV12-4; the D call from TCRdb, TRBD1, cannot be confirmed without DNA. The CDR3 spans 13 residues.